This entry features one T cell receptor beta chain sequence. The antigen remains undetermined. V was pared by 0 bases and J by 7 bases, with 10 bases between. From germline, CDR1 is LGHDT and CDR2 YNNKEL (reference sequence). CDR3 length: 14 residues. The data were taken from a study of CD8 T cells in ankylosing spondylitis. As the method for making TCR beta libraries, quantitative 5'-RACE with molecular barcodes was used. TCRdb recomputed calls from the 5' RACE reads with MiXCR, one row per CDR3 protein. This sample has about 540,000 distinct CDR3 sequences, with about 12% found just once. Whole-study results and caveats: Blood of patients with ankylosing spondylitis appeared to be characterized by a TCR beta motif of several highly homologous variants. Clones linked to the disease showed a CD8+ phenotype. They occurred at relatively low frequencies in peripheral blood. Enrichment of disease-linked clones was reportedly significant in matched ankylosing spondylitis synovial fluid.

The receptor was derived from a male donor with ankylosing spondylitis. Material for sequencing was blood, either unsorted or a sorted T cell fraction (not recorded which). The chain uses TRBV3-1 and TRBJ1-5, with D uncertain. CDR3 sequence (DNA): TGTGCCAGCAGCCAAGACGCCAGTGGCCAGCCCCAGCATTTT. It encodes CASSQDASGQPQHF.